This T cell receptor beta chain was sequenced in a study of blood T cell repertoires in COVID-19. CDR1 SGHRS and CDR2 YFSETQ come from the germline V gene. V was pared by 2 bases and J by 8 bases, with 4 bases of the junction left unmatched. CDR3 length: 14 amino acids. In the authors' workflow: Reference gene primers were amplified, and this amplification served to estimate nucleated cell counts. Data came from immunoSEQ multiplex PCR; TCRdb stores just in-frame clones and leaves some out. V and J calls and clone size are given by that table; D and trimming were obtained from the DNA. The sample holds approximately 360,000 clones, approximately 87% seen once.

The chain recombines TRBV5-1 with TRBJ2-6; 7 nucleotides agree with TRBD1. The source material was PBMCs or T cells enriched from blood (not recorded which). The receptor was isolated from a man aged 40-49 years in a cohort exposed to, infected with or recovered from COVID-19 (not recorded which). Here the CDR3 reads CASSLSGGTNVLTF. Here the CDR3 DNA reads TGCGCCAGCAGCTTATCAGGGGGAACCAACGTCCTGACTTTC.